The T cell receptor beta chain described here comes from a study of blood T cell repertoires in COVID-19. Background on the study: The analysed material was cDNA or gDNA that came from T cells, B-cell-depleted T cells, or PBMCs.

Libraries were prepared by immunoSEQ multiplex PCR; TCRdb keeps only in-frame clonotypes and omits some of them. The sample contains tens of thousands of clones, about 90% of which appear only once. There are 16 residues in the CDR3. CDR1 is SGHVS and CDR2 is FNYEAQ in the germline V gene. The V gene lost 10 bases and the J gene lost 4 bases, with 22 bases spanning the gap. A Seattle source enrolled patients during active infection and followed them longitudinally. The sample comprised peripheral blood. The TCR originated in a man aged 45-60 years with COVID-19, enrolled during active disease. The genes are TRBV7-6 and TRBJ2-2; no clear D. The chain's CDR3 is CATRASRVVGTGELFF. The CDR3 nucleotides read TGTGCCACGAGAGCAAGCCGGGTAGTAGGCACCGGGGAGCTGTTTTTT.